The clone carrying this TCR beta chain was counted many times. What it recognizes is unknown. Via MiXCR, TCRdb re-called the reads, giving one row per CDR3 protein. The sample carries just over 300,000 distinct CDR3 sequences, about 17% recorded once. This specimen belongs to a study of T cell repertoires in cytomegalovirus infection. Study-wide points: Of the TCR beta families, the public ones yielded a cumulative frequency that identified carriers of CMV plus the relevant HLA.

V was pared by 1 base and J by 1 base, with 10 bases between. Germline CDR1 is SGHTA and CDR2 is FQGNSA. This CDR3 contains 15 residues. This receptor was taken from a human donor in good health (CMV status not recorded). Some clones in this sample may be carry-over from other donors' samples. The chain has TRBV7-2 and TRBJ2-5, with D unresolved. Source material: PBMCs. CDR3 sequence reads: CASSLGLKGQETQYF. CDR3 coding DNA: TGTGCCAGCAGCTTAGGTTTGAAGGGCCAAGAGACCCAGTACTTC. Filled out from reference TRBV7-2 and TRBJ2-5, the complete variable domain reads GAGVSQSPSNKVTEKGKDVELRCDPISGHTALYWYRQSLGQGLEFLIYFQGNSAPDKSGLPSDRFSAERTGGSVSTLTIQRTQQEDSAVYLCASSLGLKGQETQYFGPGTRLLVL.